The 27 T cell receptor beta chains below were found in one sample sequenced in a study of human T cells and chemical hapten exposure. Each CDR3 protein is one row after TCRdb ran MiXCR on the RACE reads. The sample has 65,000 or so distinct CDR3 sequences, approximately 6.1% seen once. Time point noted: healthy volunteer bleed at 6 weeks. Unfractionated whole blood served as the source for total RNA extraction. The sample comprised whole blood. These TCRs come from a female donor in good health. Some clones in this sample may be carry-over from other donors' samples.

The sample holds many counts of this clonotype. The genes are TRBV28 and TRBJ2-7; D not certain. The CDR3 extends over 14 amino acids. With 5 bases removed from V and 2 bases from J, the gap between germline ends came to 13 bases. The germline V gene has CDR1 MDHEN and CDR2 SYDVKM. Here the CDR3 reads CASSATAFPYEQYF. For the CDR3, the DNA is TGTGCCAGCAGTGCCACCGCTTTCCCCTACGAGCAGTACTTC.

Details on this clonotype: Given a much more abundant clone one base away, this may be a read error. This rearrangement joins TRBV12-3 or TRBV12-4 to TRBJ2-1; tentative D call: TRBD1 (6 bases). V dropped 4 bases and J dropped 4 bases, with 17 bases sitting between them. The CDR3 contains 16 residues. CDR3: CASSSRQDVWYNEQFF. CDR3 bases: TGTGCCAGCAGTTCTCGACAGGACGTATGGTACAATGAGCAGTTCTTC.

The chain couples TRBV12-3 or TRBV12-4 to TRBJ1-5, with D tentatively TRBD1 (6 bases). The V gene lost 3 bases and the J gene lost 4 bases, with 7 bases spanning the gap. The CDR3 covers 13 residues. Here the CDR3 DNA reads TGTGCCAGCAGTTTTCAGGGGAATCAGCCCCAGCATTTT. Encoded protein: CASSFQGNQPQHF.

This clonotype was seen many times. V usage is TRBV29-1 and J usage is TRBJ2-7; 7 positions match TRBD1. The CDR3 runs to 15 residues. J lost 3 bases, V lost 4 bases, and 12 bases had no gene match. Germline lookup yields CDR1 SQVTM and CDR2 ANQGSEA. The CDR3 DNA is TGCAGCGTTGCAGGTGAAGGGGGCATCCGCTACGAGCAGTACTTC. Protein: CSVAGEGGIRYEQYF.

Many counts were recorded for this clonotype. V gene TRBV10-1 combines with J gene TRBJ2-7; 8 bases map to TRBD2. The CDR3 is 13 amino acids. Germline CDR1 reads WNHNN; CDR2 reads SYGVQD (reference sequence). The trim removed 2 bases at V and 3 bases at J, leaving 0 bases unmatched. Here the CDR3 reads CASSEGTSYEQYF. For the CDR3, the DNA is TGCGCCAGCAGTGAGGGGACTAGCTACGAGCAGTACTTC.

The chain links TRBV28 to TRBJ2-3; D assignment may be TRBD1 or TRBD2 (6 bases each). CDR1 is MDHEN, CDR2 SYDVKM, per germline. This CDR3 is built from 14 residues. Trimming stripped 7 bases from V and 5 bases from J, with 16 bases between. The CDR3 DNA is TGTGCCAGCACCCAAGGGGGACTCGGAGATACGCAGTATTTT. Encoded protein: CASTQGGLGDTQYF. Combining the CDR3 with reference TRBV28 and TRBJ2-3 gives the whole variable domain DVKVTQSSRYLVKRTGEKVFLECVQDMDHENMFWYRQDPGLGLRLIYFSYDVKMKEKGDIPEGYSVSREKKERFSLILESASTNQTSMYLCASTQGGLGDTQYFGPGTRLTVL.

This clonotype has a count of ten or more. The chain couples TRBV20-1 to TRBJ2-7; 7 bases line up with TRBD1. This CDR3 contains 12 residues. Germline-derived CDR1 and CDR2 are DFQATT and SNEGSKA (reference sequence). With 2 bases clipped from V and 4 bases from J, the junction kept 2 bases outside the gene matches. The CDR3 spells CSARLTGYEQYF. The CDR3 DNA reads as TGCAGTGCTAGATTGACAGGGTACGAGCAGTACTTC.

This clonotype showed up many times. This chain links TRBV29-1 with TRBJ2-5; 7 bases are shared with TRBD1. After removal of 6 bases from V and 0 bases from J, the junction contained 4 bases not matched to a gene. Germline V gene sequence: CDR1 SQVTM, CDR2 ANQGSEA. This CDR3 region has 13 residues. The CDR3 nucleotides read TGCAGCGTCTTGGGACAGAACCAAGAGACCCAGTACTTC. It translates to CSVLGQNQETQYF.

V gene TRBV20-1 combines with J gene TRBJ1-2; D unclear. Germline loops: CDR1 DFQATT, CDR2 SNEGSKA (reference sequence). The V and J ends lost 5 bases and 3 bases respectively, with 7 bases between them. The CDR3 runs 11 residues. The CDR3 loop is CSAGPDYGYTF. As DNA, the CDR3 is TGCAGTGCTGGGCCCGACTATGGCTACACCTTC.

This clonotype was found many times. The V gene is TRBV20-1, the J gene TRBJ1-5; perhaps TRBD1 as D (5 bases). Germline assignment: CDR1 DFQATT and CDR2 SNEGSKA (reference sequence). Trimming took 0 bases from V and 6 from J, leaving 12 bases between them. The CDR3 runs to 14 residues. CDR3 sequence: CSARDREGTQPQHF. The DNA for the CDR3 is TGCAGTGCTAGAGATCGGGAGGGGACTCAGCCCCAGCATTTT.

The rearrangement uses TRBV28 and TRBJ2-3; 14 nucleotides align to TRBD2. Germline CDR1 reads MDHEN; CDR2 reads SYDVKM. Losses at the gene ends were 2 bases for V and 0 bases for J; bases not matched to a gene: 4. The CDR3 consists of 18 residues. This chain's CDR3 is CASSLGGLAGESTDTQYF. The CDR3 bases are TGTGCCAGCAGTTTAGGGGGACTAGCGGGAGAGAGCACAGATACGCAGTATTTT. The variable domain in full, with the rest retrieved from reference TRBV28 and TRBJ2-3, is DVKVTQSSRYLVKRTGEKVFLECVQDMDHENMFWYRQDPGLGLRLIYFSYDVKMKEKGDIPEGYSVSREKKERFSLILESASTNQTSMYLCASSLGGLAGESTDTQYFGPGTRLTVL.

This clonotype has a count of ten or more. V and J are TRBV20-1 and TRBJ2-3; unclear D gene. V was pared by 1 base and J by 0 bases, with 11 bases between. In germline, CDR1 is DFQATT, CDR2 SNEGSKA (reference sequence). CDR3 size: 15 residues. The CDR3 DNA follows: TGCAGTGCTAGAGTTCGCGGACCTAGCACAGATACGCAGTATTTT. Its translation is CSARVRGPSTDTQYF.

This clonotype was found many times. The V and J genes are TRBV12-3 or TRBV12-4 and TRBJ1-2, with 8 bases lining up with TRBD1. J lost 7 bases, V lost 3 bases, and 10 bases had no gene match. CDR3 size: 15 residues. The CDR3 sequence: CASSLGAGGLSGYTF. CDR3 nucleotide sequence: TGTGCCAGCAGTTTGGGGGCAGGGGGCCTCTCTGGCTACACCTTC.

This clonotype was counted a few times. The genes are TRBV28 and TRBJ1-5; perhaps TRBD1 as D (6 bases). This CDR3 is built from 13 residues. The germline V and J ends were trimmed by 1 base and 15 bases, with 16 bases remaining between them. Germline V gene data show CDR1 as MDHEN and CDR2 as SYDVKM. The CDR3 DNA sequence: TGTGCCAGCAGTTTATCCGGGACACCTCCACGGCATTTT. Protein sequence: CASSLSGTPPRHF.

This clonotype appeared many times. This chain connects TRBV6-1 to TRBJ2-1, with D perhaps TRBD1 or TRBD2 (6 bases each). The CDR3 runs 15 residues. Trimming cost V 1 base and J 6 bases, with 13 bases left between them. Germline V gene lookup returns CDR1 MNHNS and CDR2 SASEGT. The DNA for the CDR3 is TGTGCCAGCAGTGAAGACGGGGGCCGGAGCAATGAGCAGTTCTTC. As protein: CASSEDGGRSNEQFF.

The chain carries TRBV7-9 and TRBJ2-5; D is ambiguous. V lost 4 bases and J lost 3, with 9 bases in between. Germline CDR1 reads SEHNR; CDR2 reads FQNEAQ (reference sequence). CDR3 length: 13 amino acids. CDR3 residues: CASSYGREETQYF. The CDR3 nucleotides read TGTGCCAGCAGCTACGGACGGGAAGAGACCCAGTACTTC.

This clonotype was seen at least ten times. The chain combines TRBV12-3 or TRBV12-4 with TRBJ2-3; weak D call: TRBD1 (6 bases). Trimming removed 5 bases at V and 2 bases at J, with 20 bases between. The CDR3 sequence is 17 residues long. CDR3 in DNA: TGTGCCAGCAGTGTACACTTCTCACAGGGAGTCACAGATACGCAGTATTTT. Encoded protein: CASSVHFSQGVTDTQYF.

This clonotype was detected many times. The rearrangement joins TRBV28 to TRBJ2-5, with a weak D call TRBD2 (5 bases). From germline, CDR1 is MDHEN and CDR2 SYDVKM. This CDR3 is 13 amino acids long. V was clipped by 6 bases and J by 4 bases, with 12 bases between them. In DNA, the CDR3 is TGTGCCAGCAGAGGACCGGGGAGAGAGACCCAGTACTTC. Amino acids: CASRGPGRETQYF.

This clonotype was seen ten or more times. The chain's CDR3 is CATSDPGQGGGEQFF. CDR3 nucleotide sequence: TGTGCCACCAGTGACCCCGGACAGGGTGGGGGTGAGCAGTTCTTC. The chain employs TRBV24-1 and TRBJ2-1; 8 positions agree with TRBD1. The CDR3 contains 15 residues. CDR1 is KGHDR and CDR2 is SFDVKD in the germline V gene. The junction had 10 bases not matched to a gene; V was cut back by 4 bases and J by 9 bases.

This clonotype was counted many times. The CDR3 DNA sequence: TGTGCCAGCAGCTTAGCCAGGGAAGAGACCCAGTACTTC. Its protein product is CASSLAREETQYF. The chain couples TRBV7-3 to TRBJ2-5; tentatively, D is TRBD1 (5 bases). The CDR3 sequence is 13 residues long. V dropped 2 bases and J dropped 3 bases, with 7 bases sitting between them. CDR1 SGHTA and CDR2 FQGTGA come from the germline V gene.

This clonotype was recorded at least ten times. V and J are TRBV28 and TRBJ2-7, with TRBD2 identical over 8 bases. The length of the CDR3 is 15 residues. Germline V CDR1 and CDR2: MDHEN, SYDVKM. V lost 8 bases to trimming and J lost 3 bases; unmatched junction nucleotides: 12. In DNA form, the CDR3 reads TGTGCCAGCGCCTTCCTAGCGGGCGCAGACTACGAGCAGTACTTC. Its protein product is CASAFLAGADYEQYF.

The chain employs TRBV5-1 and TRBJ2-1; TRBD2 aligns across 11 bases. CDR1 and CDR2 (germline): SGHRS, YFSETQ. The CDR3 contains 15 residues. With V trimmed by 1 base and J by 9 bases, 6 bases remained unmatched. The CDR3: CASSLTSGSSFEQFF. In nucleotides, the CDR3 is TGCGCCAGCAGCTTGACTAGCGGGAGTTCGTTTGAGCAGTTCTTC.

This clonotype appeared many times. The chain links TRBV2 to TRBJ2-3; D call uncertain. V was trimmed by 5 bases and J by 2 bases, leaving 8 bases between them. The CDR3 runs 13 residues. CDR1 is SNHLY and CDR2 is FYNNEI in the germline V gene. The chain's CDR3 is CASSWRTTDTQYF. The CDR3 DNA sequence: TGTGCCAGCAGTTGGAGAACCACAGATACGCAGTATTTT.

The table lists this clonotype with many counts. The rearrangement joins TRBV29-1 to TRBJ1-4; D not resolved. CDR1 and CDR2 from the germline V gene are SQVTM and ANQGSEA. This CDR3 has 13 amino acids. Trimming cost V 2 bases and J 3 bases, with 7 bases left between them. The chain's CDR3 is CSVEIGPNEKLFF. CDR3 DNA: TGCAGCGTTGAAATTGGGCCTAATGAAAAACTGTTTTTT.

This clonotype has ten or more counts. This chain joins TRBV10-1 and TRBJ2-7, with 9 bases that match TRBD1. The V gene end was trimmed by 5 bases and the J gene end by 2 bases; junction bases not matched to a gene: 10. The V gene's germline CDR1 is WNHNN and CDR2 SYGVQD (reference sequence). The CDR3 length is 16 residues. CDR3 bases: TGCGCCAGCAGTAATTGGGGAACAGGGGGCCCCTACGAGCAGTACTTC. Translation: CASSNWGTGGPYEQYF.

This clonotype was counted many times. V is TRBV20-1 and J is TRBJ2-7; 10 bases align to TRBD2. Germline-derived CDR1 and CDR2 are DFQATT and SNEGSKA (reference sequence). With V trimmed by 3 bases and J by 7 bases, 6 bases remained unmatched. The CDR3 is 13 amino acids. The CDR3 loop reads CSARGTSEFEQYF. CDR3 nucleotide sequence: TGCAGTGCTAGGGGGACTAGCGAATTTGAGCAGTACTTC.

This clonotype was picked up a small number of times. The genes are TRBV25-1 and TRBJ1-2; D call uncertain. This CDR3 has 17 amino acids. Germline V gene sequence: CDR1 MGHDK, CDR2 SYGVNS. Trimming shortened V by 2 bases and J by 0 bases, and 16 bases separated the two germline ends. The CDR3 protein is CASSEHDPLVANYGYTF. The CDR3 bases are TGTGCCAGCAGTGAACACGATCCCCTCGTAGCTAACTATGGCTACACCTTC.